This T cell receptor (beta chain) stems from a study of radiation and T cells in renal cell carcinoma. From germline, CDR1 is LNHDA and CDR2 SQIVND (reference sequence). Trimming pared 3 bases from V and 4 bases from J, leaving 13 bases between. The CDR3 spans 14 residues. Data came from immunoSEQ multiplex PCR; TCRdb stores just in-frame clones and leaves some out. Here the sample spans roughly 15,000 clones, approximately 65% being singletons. This clone was observed a single time. Treatment here: treatment-naive control, cytoreductive nephrectomy. The receptor's source is a man aged 55 to 70 with renal cell carcinoma. The chain combines TRBV19 with TRBJ2-7, with TRBD1 as a possible D gene (5 bases). The sequenced sample was tumor tissue, obtained from a patient whose treatment was nephrectomy without radiotherapy. This chain's CDR3 is CASSIRTGTYEQYF. The CDR3 DNA sequence: TGTGCCAGTAGTATCCGAACAGGAACATACGAGCAGTACTTC.